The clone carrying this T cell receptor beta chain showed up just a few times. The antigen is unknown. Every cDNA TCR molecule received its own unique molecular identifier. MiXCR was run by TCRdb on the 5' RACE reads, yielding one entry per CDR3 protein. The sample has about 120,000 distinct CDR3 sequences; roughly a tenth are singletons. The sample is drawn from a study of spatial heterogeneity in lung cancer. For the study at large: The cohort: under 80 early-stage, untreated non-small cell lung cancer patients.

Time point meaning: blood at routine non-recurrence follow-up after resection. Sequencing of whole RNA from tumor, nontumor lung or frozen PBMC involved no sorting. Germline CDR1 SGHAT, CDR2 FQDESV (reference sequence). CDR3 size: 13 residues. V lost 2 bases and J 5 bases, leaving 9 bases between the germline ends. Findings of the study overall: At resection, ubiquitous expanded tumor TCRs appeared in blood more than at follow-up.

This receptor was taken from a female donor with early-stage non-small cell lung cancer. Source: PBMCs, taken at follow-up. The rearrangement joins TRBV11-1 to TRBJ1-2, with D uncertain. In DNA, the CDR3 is TGTGCCAGCAGCTTAACATCCGGGTATGGCTACACCTTC. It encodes CASSLTSGYGYTF.